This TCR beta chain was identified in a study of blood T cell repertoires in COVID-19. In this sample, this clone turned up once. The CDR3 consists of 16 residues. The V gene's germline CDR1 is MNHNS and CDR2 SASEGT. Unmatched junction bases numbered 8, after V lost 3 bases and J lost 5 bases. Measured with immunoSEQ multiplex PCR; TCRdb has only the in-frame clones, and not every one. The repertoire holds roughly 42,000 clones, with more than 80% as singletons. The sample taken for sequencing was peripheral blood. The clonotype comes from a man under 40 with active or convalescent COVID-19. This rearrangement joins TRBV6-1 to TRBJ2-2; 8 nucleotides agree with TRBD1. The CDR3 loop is CASSEYRTGRTGELFF. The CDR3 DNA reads TGTGCCAGCAGTGAGTATAGGACAGGGAGGACCGGGGAGCTGTTTTTT.